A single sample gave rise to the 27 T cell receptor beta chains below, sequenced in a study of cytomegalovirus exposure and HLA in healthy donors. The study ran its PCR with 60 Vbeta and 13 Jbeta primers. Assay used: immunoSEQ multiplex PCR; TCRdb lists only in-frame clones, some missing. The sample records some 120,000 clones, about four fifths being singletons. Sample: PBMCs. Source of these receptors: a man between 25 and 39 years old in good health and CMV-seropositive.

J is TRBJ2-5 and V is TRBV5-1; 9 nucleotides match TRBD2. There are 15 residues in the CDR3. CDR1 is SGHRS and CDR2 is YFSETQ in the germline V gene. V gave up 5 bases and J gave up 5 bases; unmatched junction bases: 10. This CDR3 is CASRRGGATWETQYF. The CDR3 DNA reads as TGCGCCAGCAGACGCGGGGGGGCCACCTGGGAGACCCAGTACTTC. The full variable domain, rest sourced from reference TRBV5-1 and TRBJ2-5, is KAGVTQTPRYLIKTRGQQVTLSCSPISGHRSVSWYQQTPGQGLQFLFEYFSETQRNKGNFPGRFSGRQFSNSRSEMNVSTLELGDSALYLCASRRGGATWETQYFGPGTRLLVL.

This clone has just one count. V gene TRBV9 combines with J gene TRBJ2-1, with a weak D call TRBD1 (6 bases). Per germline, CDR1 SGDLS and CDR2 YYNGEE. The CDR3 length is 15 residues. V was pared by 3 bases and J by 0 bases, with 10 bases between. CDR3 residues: CASSGGPPSYNEQFF. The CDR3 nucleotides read TGTGCCAGCAGCGGGGGGCCTCCCTCCTACAATGAGCAGTTCTTC.

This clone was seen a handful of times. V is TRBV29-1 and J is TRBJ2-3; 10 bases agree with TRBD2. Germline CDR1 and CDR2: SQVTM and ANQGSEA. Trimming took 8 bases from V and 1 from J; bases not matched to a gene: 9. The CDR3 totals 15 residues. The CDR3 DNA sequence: TGCAGCTCCATGGGCGGACTAGCGGGCACAGATACGCAGTATTTT. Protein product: CSSMGGLAGTDTQYF.

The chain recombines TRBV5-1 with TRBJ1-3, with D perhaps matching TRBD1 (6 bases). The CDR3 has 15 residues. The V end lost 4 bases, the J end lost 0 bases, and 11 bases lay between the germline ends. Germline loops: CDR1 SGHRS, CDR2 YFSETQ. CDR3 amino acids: CASSLGASSGNTIYF. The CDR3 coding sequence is TGCGCCAGCAGCCTGGGGGCTTCCTCTGGAAACACCATATATTTT.

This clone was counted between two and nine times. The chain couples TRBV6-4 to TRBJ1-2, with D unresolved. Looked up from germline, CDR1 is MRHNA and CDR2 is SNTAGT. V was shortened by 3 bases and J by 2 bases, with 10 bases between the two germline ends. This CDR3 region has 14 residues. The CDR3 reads CASSDLSRNYGYTF. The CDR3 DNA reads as TGTGCCAGCAGTGATCTGTCGCGCAACTATGGCTACACCTTC.

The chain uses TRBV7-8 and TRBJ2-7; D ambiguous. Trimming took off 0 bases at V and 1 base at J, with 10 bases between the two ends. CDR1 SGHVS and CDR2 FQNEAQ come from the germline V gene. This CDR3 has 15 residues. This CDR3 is CASSLAQPDSYEQYF. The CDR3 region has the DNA TGTGCCAGCAGCTTAGCACAGCCGGATTCCTACGAGCAGTACTTC.

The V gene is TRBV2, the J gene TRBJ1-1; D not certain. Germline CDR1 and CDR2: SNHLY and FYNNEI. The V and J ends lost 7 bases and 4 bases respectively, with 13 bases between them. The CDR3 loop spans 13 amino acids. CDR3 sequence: CASNREVATEAFF. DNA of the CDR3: TGTGCCAGCAACCGGGAAGTCGCCACTGAAGCTTTCTTT.

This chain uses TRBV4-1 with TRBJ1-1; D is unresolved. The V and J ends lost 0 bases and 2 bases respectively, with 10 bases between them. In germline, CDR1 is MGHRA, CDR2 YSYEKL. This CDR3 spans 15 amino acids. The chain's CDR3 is CASSQDRRVNTEAFF. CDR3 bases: TGCGCCAGCAGCCAAGATCGTCGGGTAAACACTGAAGCTTTCTTT.

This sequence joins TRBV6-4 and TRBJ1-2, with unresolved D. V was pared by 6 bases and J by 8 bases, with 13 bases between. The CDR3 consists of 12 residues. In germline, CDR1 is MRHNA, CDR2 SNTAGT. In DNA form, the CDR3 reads TGTGCCAGCAGGGTCAGGCGATGCGGCTACACCTTC. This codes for CASRVRRCGYTF.

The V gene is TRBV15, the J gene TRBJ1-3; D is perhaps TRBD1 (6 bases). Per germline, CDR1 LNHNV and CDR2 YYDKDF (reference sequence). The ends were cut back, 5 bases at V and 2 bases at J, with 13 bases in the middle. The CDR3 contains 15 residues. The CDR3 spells CATSRLGDTGNTIYF. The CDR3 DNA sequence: TGTGCCACCAGCCGGCTAGGGGACACTGGAAACACCATATATTTT.

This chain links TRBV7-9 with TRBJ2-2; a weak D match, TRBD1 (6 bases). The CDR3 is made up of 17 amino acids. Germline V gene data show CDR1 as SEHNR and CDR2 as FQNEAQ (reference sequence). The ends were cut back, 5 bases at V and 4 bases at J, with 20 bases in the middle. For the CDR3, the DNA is TGTGCCAGCAGCCCAATAACCGGGACATGGCCCACCGGGGAGCTGTTTTTT. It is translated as CASSPITGTWPTGELFF. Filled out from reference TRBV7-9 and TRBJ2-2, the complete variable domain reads DTGVSQNPRHKITKRGQNVTFRCDPISEHNRLYWYRQTLGQGPEFLTYFQNEAQLEKSRLLSDRFSAERPKGSFSTLEIQRTEQGDSAMYLCASSPITGTWPTGELFFGEGSRLTVL.

This CDR3 is CASSFTGTTTDTQYF. The CDR3 region has the DNA TGTGCCAGCAGTTTTACGGGGACAACGACAGATACGCAGTATTTT. This chain connects TRBV6-5 to TRBJ2-3, with D perhaps TRBD1 (6 bases). Germline CDR1 MNHEY, CDR2 SVGAGI. Trimming left V 4 bases short and J 3 bases short, with 14 bases between. The CDR3 is made up of 15 amino acids.

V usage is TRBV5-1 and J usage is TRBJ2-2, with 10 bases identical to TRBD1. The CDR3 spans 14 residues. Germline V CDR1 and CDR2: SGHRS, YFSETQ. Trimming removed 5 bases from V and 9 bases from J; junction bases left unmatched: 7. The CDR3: CASSPTGGARELFF. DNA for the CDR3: TGCGCCAGCAGTCCGACAGGGGGCGCGCGGGAGCTGTTTTTT.

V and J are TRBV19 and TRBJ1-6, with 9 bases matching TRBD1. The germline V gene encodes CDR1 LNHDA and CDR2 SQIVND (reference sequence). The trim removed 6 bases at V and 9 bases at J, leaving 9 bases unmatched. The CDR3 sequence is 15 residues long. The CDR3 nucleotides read TGTGCCAGTAGCATTAGGGACAGGGTCGGTTCACCCCTCCACTTT. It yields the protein CASSIRDRVGSPLHF.

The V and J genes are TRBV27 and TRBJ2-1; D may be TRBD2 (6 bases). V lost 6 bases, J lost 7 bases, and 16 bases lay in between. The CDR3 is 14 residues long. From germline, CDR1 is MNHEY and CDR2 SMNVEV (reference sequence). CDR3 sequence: CASSPSTGGNEQFF. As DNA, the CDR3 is TGTGCCAGCAGCCCGAGTACCGGGGGAAATGAGCAGTTCTTC.

This CDR3 is CASTLEQVLNTQYF. In DNA form, the CDR3 reads TGTGCCAGCACTCTCGAGCAAGTCCTGAATACGCAGTATTTT. This sequence joins TRBV2 and TRBJ2-3; the D is unclear. This CDR3 comprises 14 residues. Germline V gene sequence: CDR1 SNHLY, CDR2 FYNNEI. The ends were cut back, 7 bases at V and 7 bases at J, with 18 bases in the middle.

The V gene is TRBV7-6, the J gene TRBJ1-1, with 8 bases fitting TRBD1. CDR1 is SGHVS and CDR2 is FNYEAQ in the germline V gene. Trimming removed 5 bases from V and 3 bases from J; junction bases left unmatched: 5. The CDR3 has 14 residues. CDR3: CASSVLTGDTEAFF. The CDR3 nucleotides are TGTGCCAGCAGCGTATTGACAGGGGACACTGAAGCTTTCTTT.

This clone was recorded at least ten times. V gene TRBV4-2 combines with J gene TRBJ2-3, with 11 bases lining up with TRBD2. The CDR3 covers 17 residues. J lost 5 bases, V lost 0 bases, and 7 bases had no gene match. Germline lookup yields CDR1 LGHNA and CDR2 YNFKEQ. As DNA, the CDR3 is TGTGCCAGCAGCCAAGATGGGGGGACTAGCGGCGGAGATACGCAGTATTTT. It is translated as CASSQDGGTSGGDTQYF.

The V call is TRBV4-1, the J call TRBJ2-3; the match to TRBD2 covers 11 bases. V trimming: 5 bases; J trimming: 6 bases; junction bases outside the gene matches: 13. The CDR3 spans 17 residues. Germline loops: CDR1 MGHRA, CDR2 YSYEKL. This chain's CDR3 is CASSSLAGGLSTDTQYF. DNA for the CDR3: TGCGCCAGCAGCTCCTTAGCGGGGGGGCTTTCGACGGATACGCAGTATTTT.

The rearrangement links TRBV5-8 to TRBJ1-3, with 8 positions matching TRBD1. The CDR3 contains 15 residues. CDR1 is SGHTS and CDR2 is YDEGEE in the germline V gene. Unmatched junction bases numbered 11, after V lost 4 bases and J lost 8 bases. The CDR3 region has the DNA TGTGCCAGCAGCGCTGGACAGGGCGCGGGAGACACCATATATTTT. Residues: CASSAGQGAGDTIYF.

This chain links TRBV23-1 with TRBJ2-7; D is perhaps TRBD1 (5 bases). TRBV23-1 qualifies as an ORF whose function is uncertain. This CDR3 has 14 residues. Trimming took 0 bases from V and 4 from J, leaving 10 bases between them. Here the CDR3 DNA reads TGCGCCAGCAGTCAATCGGGGCCGGCTTACGAGCAGTACGTC. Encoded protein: CASSQSGPAYEQYV.

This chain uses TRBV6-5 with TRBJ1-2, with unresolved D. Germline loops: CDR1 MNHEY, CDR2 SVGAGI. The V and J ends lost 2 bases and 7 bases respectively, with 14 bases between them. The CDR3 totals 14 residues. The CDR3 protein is CASSYAENYAGYTF. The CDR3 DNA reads TGTGCCAGCAGTTACGCGGAGAACTATGCTGGCTACACCTTC.

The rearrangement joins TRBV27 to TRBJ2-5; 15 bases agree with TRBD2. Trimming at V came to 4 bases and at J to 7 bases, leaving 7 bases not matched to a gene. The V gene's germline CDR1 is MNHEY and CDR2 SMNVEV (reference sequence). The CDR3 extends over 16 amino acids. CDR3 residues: CASSSGLAGGVGTQYF. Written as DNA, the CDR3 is TGTGCCAGCAGTTCCGGACTAGCGGGGGGGGTGGGGACCCAGTACTTC.

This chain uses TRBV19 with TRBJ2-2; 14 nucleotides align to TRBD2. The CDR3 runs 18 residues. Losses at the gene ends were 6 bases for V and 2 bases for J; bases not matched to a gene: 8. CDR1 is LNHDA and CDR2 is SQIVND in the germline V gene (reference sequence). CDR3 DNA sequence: TGTGCCAGTAGACGCCGACTAGCGGGGGGGGGAAACACCGGGGAGCTGTTTTTT. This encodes CASRRRLAGGGNTGELFF.

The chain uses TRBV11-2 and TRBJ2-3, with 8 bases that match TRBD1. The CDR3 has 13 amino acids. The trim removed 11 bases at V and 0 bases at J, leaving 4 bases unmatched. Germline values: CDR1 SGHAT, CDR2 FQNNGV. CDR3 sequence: CAARDRSTDTQYF. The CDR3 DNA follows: TGTGCCGCCCGGGACAGGAGCACAGATACGCAGTATTTT. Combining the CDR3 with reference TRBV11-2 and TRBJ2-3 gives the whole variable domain EAGVAQSPRYKIIEKRQSVAFWCNPISGHATLYWYQQILGQGPKLLIQFQNNGVVDDSQLPKDRFSAERLKGVDSTLKIQPAKLEDSAVYLCAARDRSTDTQYFGPGTRLTVL.

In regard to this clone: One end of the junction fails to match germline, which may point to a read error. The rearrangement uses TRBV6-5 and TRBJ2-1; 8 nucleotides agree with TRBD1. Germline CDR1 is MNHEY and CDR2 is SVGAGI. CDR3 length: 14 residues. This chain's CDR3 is CASTLPGGGDEQLF. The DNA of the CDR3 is TGTGCCAGCACCCTACCAGGGGGCGGGGATGAGCAGCTCTTC.

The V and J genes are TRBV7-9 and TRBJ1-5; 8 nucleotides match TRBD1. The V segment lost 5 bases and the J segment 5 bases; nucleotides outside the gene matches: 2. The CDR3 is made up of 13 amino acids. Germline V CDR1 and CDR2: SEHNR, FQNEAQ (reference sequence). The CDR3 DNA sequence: TGTGCCAGCAGCCAACAGGGGGATCAGCCCCAGCATTTT. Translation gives CASSQQGDQPQHF.